These 23 T cell receptor beta chains originate from one sample sequenced in a study of T cell repertoires in cytomegalovirus infection. A single record per CDR3 protein comes from TCRdb applying MiXCR to the reads. The table lists some 800,000 distinct CDR3 sequences, about 27% of them singletons, with 13% in the top ten. These receptors have no identified antigens. The specimen was cultured CD8+ T cells from PBMCs, collected from culture after CMV antigen stimulation. These receptors were collected from a human donor in good health (CMV status not recorded). Some clones in this sample may be carry-over from other donors' samples.

This clonotype was seen repeatedly, ten times or more. The chain couples TRBV7-2 to TRBJ2-1; D is uncertain. Germline V CDR1 and CDR2: SGHTA, FQGNSA. The CDR3 has 16 residues. The germline V and J ends were trimmed by 4 bases and 0 bases, with 13 bases remaining between them. CDR3: CASSSGLLSSYNEQFF. CDR3 bases: TGTGCCAGCAGCTCGGGTTTACTGAGCTCCTACAATGAGCAGTTCTTC. The whole variable domain, filled in from reference TRBV7-2 and TRBJ2-1, reads GAGVSQSPSNKVTEKGKDVELRCDPISGHTALYWYRQSLGQGLEFLIYFQGNSAPDKSGLPSDRFSAERTGGSVSTLTIQRTQQEDSAVYLCASSSGLLSSYNEQFFGPGTRLTVL.

V and J are TRBV19 and TRBJ1-1; D is ambiguous. The CDR3 spans 14 residues. Germline V lookup: CDR1 LNHDA, CDR2 SQIVND (reference sequence). Trimming left V 7 bases short and J 2 bases short, with 14 bases between. The CDR3 DNA reads TGTGCCAGTACCGACAAAGCCTTCAACACTGAAGCTTTCTTT. Amino acid sequence: CASTDKAFNTEAFF.

V and J are TRBV7-2 and TRBJ2-1; D not certain. CDR3 length: 16 amino acids. Germline CDR1 is SGHTA and CDR2 is FQGNSA. V was cut by 4 bases and J by 0 bases, with 13 bases left in between. CDR3 amino acids: CASSSPRILSYNEQFF. CDR3 DNA sequence: TGTGCCAGCAGCTCCCCCAGGATCCTCTCCTACAATGAGCAGTTCTTC.

This clonotype was seen at least ten times. This chain links TRBV7-2 with TRBJ2-2; D call uncertain. Germline CDR1 SGHTA, CDR2 FQGNSA. This CDR3 spans 12 amino acids. V shed 5 bases and J shed 8 bases, with 9 bases lying between them. This CDR3 is CASSPRKGELFF. The CDR3 DNA reads as TGTGCCAGCAGCCCCCGGAAGGGGGAGCTGTTTTTT.

This clonotype has ten or more counts. V is TRBV12-3 or TRBV12-4 and J is TRBJ2-2; tentatively, D is TRBD1 (6 bases). V gave up 7 bases and J gave up 4 bases, with 10 bases separating them. CDR3 length: 13 amino acids. CDR3 DNA: TGTGCCAGCAAGGCAGGGGCCACCGGGGAGCTGTTTTTT. Encoded protein: CASKAGATGELFF.

The rearrangement joins TRBV4-3 to TRBJ2-3; D not certain. Trimming took off 0 bases at V and 2 bases at J, with 6 bases between the two ends. The CDR3 consists of 14 residues. Per germline, CDR1 LGHNA and CDR2 YSLEER. The CDR3 spells CASSQDQFTDTQYF. Here the CDR3 DNA reads TGCGCCAGCAGCCAAGATCAGTTCACAGATACGCAGTATTTT.

The chain has TRBV7-6 and TRBJ1-1, with D possibly TRBD1 on 5 matching bases. Looked up from germline, CDR1 is SGHVS and CDR2 is FNYEAQ. Trimming took off 5 bases at V and 4 bases at J, with 11 bases between the two ends. This CDR3 region has 13 residues. Here the CDR3 reads CASSMGEPTEAFF. The CDR3 DNA follows: TGTGCCAGCAGCATGGGGGAACCCACTGAAGCTTTCTTT.

This chain joins TRBV5-5 and TRBJ2-1; 9 bases are shared with TRBD1. The CDR3 runs to 16 residues. Germline V CDR1 and CDR2: SGHKS, YYEKEE (reference sequence). The V and J ends lost 6 bases and 6 bases, in that order; junction bases with no gene match: 13. The CDR3 loop reads CASTFHRDRASNEQFF. As DNA, the CDR3 is TGTGCCAGCACCTTCCACCGGGACAGGGCTAGCAATGAGCAGTTCTTC.

This clonotype was detected a few times. The V call is TRBV2, the J call TRBJ2-1, with 7 bases fitting TRBD1. Germline trimming cut 8 bases from V and 14 bases from J; bases unmatched to any gene: 12. Germline values: CDR1 SNHLY, CDR2 FYNNEI. The length of the CDR3 is 12 residues. CDR3 DNA: TGTGCCAGCGAGGGGGCCCGCCAGGGGGAGTTCTTC. Residues: CASEGARQGEFF.

The chain combines TRBV6-6 with TRBJ2-7; TRBD2 might be the D (5 bases). Per germline, CDR1 MNHNY and CDR2 SVGAGI (reference sequence). The CDR3 length is 17 residues. Deletions cut 0 bases from V and 0 bases from J, with 15 bases between. The CDR3: CASSYSNPSTYSYEQYV. The CDR3 DNA follows: TGTGCCAGCAGTTACTCGAATCCTAGCACCTACTCCTACGAGCAGTACGTC.

The J gene is TRBJ1-5, the V gene TRBV11-2; the match to TRBD1 covers 11 bases. Trimming removed 5 bases from V and 4 bases from J; junction bases left unmatched: 10. This CDR3 region has 17 residues. Germline loops: CDR1 SGHAT, CDR2 FQNNGV. The CDR3 protein is CASSAGTGGPSNQPQHF. The CDR3 DNA is TGTGCCAGCAGCGCCGGGACAGGGGGGCCATCAAATCAGCCCCAGCATTTT.

The rearrangement joins TRBV10-3 to TRBJ2-3; D ambiguous. This CDR3 region has 15 residues. Trimming shortened V by 2 bases and J by 4 bases, and 13 bases separated the two germline ends. Germline V lookup: CDR1 ENHRY, CDR2 SYGVKD. The DNA for the CDR3 is TGTGCCATCAGTGAGCCGAGAGGCGGCCCAGATACGCAGTATTTT. Amino acids: CAISEPRGGPDTQYF.

This clonotype appeared a few times. The rearrangement links TRBV19 to TRBJ2-7; D is undetermined. Deletions cut 5 bases from V and 1 base from J, with 9 bases between. The CDR3 loop spans 13 amino acids. From germline, CDR1 is LNHDA and CDR2 SQIVND (reference sequence). CDR3 loop: CASSPARSYEQYF. In DNA form, the CDR3 reads TGTGCCAGTAGTCCAGCTCGATCCTACGAGCAGTACTTC.

This clonotype was observed a handful of times. The chain has TRBV6-1 and TRBJ2-1, with TRBD1 identical over 9 bases. Looked up from germline, CDR1 is MNHNS and CDR2 is SASEGT. J gave up 2 bases and V 8 bases, and 10 bases lay outside the gene matches. There are 16 residues in the CDR3. CDR3 residues: CASGLSGTGTYNEQFF. CDR3 DNA: TGTGCCAGCGGCCTTTCCGGGACAGGGACCTACAATGAGCAGTTCTTC.

The chain has TRBV7-6 and TRBJ2-1; TRBD2 aligns across 7 bases. The CDR3 is 16 amino acids. V trimming: 2 bases; J trimming: 0 bases; junction bases outside the gene matches: 4. Germline lookup yields CDR1 SGHVS and CDR2 FNYEAQ. The CDR3 nucleotides read TGTGCCAGCAGCTTACTAGCGGAGATCTCCTACAATGAGCAGTTCTTC. Translating gives CASSLLAEISYNEQFF.

This clonotype was counted only a few times. The chain couples TRBV20-1 to TRBJ1-1, with D possibly matching TRBD1 (5 bases). The CDR3 extends over 10 amino acids. The germline V and J ends were trimmed by 2 bases and 8 bases, with 6 bases remaining between them. Per the germline V gene, CDR1 is DFQATT and CDR2 is SNEGSKA (reference sequence). CDR3 in amino acids: CSARRGEAFF. CDR3 bases: TGCAGTGCTAGAAGGGGAGAAGCTTTCTTT.

This clonotype was observed many times. This chain links TRBV7-2 with TRBJ1-5, with TRBD1 matching over 8 bases. Germline CDR1 SGHTA, CDR2 FQGNSA. With V trimmed by 5 bases and J by 3 bases, 15 bases remained unmatched. The CDR3 covers 18 residues. CDR3 DNA: TGTGCCAGCAGCACGGACAGGGCACGGCGGGCTTTCAATCAGCCCCAGCATTTT. Translated: CASSTDRARRAFNQPQHF. Drawing the rest from reference TRBV7-2 and TRBJ1-5, the complete variable domain is GAGVSQSPSNKVTEKGKDVELRCDPISGHTALYWYRQSLGQGLEFLIYFQGNSAPDKSGLPSDRFSAERTGGSVSTLTIQRTQQEDSAVYLCASSTDRARRAFNQPQHFGDGTRLSIL.

This clonotype was counted at least ten times. J is TRBJ2-1 and V is TRBV6-1; D call uncertain. The CDR3 loop spans 13 amino acids. V was cut by 0 bases and J by 3 bases, with 3 bases left in between. Germline V gene lookup returns CDR1 MNHNS and CDR2 SASEGT. The CDR3 DNA reads as TGTGCCAGCAGTGAAGCGGGCTACAATGAGCAGTTCTTC. Protein product: CASSEAGYNEQFF.

This clonotype showed up many times. The rearrangement uses TRBV7-9 and TRBJ2-6; D is unclear. In germline, CDR1 is SEHNR, CDR2 FQNEAQ (reference sequence). The CDR3 spans 18 residues. Trimming stripped 4 bases from V and 3 bases from J, with 19 bases between. CDR3 region: CASSSRIGSRDGANVLTF. CDR3 DNA: TGTGCCAGCAGCTCCCGGATAGGGTCTAGGGATGGGGCCAACGTCCTGACTTTC. Combining the CDR3 with reference TRBV7-9 and TRBJ2-6 gives the whole variable domain DTGVSQNPRHKITKRGQNVTFRCDPISEHNRLYWYRQTLGQGPEFLTYFQNEAQLEKSRLLSDRFSAERPKGSFSTLEIQRTEQGDSAMYLCASSSRIGSRDGANVLTFGAGSRLTVL.

This sequence joins TRBV10-1 and TRBJ2-1, with 11 bases matching TRBD1. Germline CDR1 and CDR2: WNHNN and SYGVQD (reference sequence). Germline trimming cut 4 bases from V and 5 bases from J; bases unmatched to any gene: 4. The CDR3 has 15 amino acids. CDR3 residues: CASSADRGPDNEQFF. The CDR3, as DNA: TGCGCCAGCAGTGCGGACAGGGGGCCTGACAATGAGCAGTTCTTC.

This clonotype was observed a handful of times. One junction end does not reproduce the germline sequence, and a read error may be involved. This chain connects TRBV4-1 to TRBJ2-1; D remains ambiguous. The CDR3 loop spans 13 amino acids. Germline assignment: CDR1 MGHRA and CDR2 YSYEKL. The CDR3 nucleotides read TGCGCCAGCAGCCAAGAGCCGGGCCCTGAAGCCAACTTC. Protein: CASSQEPGPEANF.

This clonotype has just a few counts. The chain links TRBV28 to TRBJ2-7; D is unclear. Germline V gives CDR1 MDHEN, CDR2 SYDVKM. V lost 3 bases to trimming and J lost 2 bases, with 8 bases between them. This CDR3 is 13 amino acids long. CDR3 coding DNA: TGTGCCAGCAGTTTGGGAAGTACCTACGAGCAGTACGTC. Protein sequence: CASSLGSTYEQYV.

V gene TRBV4-3 combines with J gene TRBJ1-1; no clear D. Germline V CDR1 and CDR2: LGHNA, YSLEER. V was pared by 0 bases and J by 1 base, with 15 bases between. The CDR3 is made up of 17 amino acids. CDR3: CASSQDNLYYRNTEAFF. In DNA form, the CDR3 reads TGCGCCAGCAGCCAAGATAACCTGTATTACAGGAACACTGAAGCTTTCTTT.